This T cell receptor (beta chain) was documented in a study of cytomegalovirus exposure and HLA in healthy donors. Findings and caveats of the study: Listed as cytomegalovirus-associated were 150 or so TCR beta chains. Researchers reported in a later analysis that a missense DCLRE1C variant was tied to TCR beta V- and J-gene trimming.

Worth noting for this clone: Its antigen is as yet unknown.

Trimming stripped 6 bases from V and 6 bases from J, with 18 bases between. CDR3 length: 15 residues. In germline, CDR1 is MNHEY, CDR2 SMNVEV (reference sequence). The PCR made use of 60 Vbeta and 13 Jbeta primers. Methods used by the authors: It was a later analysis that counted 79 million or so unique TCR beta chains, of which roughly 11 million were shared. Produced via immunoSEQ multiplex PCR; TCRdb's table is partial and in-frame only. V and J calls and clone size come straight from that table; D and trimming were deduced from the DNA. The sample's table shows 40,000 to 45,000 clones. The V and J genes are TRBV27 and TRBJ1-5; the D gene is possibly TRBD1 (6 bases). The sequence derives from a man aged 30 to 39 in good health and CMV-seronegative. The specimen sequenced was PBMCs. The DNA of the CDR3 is TGTGCCAGCAGCCCCGGGCGACAGGTGGGTCAGCCCCAGCATTTT. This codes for CASSPGRQVGQPQHF.